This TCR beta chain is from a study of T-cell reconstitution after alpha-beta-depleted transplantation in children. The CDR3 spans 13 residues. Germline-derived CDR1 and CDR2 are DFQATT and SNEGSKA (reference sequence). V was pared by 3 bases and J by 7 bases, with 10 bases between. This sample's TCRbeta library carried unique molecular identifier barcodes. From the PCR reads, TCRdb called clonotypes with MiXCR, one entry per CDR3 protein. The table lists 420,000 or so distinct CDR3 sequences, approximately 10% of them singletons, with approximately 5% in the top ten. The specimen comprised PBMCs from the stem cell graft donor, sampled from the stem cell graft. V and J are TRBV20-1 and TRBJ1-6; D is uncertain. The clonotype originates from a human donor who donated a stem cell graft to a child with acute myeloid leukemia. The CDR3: CSASTGLNSPLHF. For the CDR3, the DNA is TGCAGTGCTAGCACCGGGTTGAATTCACCCCTCCACTTT.